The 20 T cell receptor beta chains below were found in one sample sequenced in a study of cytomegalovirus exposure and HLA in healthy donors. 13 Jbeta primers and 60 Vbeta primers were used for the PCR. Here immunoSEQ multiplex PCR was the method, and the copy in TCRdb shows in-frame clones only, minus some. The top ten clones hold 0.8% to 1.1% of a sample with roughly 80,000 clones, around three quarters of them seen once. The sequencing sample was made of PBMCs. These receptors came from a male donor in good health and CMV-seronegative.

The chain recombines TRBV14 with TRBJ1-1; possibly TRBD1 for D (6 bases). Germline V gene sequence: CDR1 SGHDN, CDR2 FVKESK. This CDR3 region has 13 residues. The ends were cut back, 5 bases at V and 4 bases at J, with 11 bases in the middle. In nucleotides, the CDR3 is TGTGCCAGCAGCTTACAGGGTAGCACTGAAGCTTTCTTT. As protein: CASSLQGSTEAFF.

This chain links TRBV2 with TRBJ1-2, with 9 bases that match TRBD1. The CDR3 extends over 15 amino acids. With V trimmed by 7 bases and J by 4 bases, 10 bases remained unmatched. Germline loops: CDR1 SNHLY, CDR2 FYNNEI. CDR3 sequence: CASNIQGARLYGYTF. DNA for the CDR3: TGTGCCAGCAATATACAGGGGGCGCGTCTCTATGGCTACACCTTC.

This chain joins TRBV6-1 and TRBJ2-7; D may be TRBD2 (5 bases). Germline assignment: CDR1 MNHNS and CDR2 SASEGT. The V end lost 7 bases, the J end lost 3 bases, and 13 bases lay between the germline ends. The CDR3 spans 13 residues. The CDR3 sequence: CASTLSGVYEQYF. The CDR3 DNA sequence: TGTGCCAGCACCCTCTCCGGGGTCTACGAGCAGTACTTC.

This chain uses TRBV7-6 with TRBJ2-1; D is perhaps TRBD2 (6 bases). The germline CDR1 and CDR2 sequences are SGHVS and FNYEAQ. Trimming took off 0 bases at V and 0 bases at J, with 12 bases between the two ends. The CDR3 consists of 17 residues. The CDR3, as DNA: TGTGCCAGCAGCTTAGCAGGGACTTCGAGCTCCTACAATGAGCAGTTCTTC. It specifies CASSLAGTSSSYNEQFF.

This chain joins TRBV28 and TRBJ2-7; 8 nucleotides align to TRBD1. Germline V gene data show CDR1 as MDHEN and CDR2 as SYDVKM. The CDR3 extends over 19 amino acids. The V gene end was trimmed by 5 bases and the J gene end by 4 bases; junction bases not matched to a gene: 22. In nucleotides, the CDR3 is TGTGCCAGCAGTCTTATGGCCAGGGGGCTGAACCCGACGAGGTACGAGCAGTACTTC. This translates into CASSLMARGLNPTRYEQYF.

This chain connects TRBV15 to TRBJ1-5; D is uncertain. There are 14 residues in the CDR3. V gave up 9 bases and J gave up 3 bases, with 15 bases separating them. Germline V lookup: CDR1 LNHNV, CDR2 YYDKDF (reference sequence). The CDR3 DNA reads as TGTGCCACTAAAACTGGGGAGACCAATCAGCCCCAGCATTTT. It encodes CATKTGETNQPQHF. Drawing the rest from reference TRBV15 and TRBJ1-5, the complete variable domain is DAMVIQNPRYQVTQFGKPVTLSCSQTLNHNVMYWYQQKSSQAPKLLFHYYDKDFNNEADTPDNFQSRRPNTSFCFLDIRSPGLGDTAMYLCATKTGETNQPQHFGDGTRLSIL.

CDR3 DNA sequence: TGTGCCACCGAGAAAGGGGGCAATCAGCCCCAGCATTTT. Its protein product is CATEKGGNQPQHF. The gene calls are TRBV19 and TRBJ1-5; D perhaps matches TRBD1 (5 bases). V was clipped by 10 bases and J by 2 bases, with 12 bases between them. CDR1 is LNHDA, CDR2 SQIVND, per germline (reference sequence). The CDR3 consists of 13 residues. The full variable domain, with the rest looked up from reference TRBV19 and TRBJ1-5, is DGGITQSPKYLFRKEGQNVTLSCEQNLNHDAMYWYRQDPGQGLRLIYYSQIVNDFQKGDIAEGYSVSREKKESFPLTVTSAQKNPTAFYLCATEKGGNQPQHFGDGTRLSIL.

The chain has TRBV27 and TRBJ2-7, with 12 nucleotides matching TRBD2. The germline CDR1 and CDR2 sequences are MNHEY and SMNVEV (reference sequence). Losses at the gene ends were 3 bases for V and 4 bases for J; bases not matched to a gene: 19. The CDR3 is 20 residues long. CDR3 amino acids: CASSFSRVLTGTSGPYEQYF. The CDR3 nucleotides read TGTGCCAGCAGTTTTAGTCGGGTCTTGACGGGGACTAGCGGGCCGTACGAGCAGTACTTC.

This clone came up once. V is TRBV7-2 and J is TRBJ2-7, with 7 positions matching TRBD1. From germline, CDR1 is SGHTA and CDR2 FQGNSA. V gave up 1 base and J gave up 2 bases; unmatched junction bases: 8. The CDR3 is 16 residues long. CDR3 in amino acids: CASSLDFWGQTYEQYF. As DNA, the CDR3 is TGTGCCAGCAGCTTAGATTTCTGGGGACAGACCTACGAGCAGTACTTC.

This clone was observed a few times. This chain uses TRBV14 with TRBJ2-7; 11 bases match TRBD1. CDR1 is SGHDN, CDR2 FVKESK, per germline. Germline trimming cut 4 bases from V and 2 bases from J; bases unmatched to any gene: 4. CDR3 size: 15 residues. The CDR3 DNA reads TGTGCCAGCAGCCCCGGGACAGGGGGGCCCTACGAGCAGTACTTC. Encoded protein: CASSPGTGGPYEQYF. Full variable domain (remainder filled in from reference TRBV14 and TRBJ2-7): EAGVTQFPSHSVIEKGQTVTLRCDPISGHDNLYWYRRVMGKEIKFLLHFVKESKQDESGMPNNRFLAERTGGTYSTLKVQPAELEDSGVYFCASSPGTGGPYEQYFGPGTRLTVT.

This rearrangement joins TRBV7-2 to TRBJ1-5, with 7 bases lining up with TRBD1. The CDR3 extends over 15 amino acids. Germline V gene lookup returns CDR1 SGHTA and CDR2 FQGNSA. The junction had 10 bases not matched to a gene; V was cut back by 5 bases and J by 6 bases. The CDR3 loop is CASSPDGQALQPQHF. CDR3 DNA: TGTGCCAGCAGCCCAGATGGACAGGCTCTTCAGCCCCAGCATTTT.

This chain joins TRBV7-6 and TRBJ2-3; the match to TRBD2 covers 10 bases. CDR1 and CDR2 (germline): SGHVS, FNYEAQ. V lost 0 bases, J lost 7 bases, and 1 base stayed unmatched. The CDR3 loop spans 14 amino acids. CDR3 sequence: CASSLATSGNTQYF. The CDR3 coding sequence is TGTGCCAGCAGCTTAGCTACTAGCGGGAATACGCAGTATTTT.

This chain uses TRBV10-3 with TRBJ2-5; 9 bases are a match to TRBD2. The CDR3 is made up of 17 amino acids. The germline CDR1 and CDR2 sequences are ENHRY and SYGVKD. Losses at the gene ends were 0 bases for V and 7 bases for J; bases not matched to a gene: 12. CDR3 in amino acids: CAISESLGGRAGGTQYF. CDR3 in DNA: TGTGCCATCAGTGAGTCTTTAGGCGGGAGGGCCGGAGGGACCCAGTACTTC.

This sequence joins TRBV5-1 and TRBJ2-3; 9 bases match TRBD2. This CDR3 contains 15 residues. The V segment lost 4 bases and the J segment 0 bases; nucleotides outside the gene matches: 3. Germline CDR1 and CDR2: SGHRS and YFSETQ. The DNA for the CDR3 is TGCGCCAGCAGCGGCGGGGGGGCCAGCACAGATACGCAGTATTTT. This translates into CASSGGGASTDTQYF.

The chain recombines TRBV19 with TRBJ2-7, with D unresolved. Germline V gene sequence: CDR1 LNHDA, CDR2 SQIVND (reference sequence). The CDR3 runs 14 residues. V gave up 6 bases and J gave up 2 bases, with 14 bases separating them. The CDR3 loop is CASSSVNRAYEQYF. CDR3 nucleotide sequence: TGTGCCAGTAGCTCAGTAAACCGGGCCTACGAGCAGTACTTC.

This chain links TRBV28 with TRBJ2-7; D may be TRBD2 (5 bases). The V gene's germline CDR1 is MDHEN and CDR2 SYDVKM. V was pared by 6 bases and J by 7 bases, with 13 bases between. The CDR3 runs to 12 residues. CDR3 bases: TGTGCCAGCAGCCCCCTGCCGGGAGAGCAGTACTTC. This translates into CASSPLPGEQYF. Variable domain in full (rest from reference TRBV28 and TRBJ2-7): DVKVTQSSRYLVKRTGEKVFLECVQDMDHENMFWYRQDPGLGLRLIYFSYDVKMKEKGDIPEGYSVSREKKERFSLILESASTNQTSMYLCASSPLPGEQYFGPGTRLTVT.

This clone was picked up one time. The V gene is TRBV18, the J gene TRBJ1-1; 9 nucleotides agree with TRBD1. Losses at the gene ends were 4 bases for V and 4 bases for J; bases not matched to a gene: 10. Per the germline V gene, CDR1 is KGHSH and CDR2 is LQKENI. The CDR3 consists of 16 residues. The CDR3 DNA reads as TGTGCCAGCTCACGCCCCCGGACAGGGGTGATCACTGAAGCTTTCTTT. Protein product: CASSRPRTGVITEAFF. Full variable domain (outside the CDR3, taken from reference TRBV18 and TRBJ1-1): NAGVMQNPRHLVRRRGQEARLRCSPMKGHSHVYWYRQLPEEGLKFMVYLQKENIIDESGMPKERFSAEFPKEGPSILRIQQVVRGDSAAYFCASSRPRTGVITEAFFGQGTRLTVV.

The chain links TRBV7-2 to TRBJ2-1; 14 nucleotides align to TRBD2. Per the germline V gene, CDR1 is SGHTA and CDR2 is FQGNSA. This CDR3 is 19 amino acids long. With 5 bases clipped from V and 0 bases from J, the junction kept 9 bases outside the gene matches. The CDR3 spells CASSPGLAGVYPSYNEQFF. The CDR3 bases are TGTGCCAGCAGCCCGGGACTAGCGGGAGTTTACCCCTCCTACAATGAGCAGTTCTTC. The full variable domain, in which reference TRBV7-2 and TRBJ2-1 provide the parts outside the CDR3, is GAGVSQSPSNKVTEKGKDVELRCDPISGHTALYWYRQSLGQGLEFLIYFQGNSAPDKSGLPSDRFSAERTGGSVSTLTIQRTQQEDSAVYLCASSPGLAGVYPSYNEQFFGPGTRLTVL.

CDR3 amino acids: CASSLVAGTNEQFF. CDR3 DNA: TGCGCCAGCAGCTTGGTGGCGGGAACCAATGAGCAGTTCTTC. The J gene is TRBJ2-1, the V gene TRBV5-1, with a possible D match to TRBD2 (6 bases). Germline values: CDR1 SGHRS, CDR2 YFSETQ. The CDR3 is 14 residues long. V gave up 0 bases and J gave up 6 bases, with 10 bases separating them.

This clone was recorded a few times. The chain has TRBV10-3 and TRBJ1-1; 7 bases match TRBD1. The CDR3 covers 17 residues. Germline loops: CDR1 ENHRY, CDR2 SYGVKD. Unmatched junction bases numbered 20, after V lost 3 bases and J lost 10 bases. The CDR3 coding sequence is TGTGCCATCAGTGATGCTTTGGGGTCCGAGGGGGCCTCTGGAGCTTTCTTT. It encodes CAISDALGSEGASGAFF.